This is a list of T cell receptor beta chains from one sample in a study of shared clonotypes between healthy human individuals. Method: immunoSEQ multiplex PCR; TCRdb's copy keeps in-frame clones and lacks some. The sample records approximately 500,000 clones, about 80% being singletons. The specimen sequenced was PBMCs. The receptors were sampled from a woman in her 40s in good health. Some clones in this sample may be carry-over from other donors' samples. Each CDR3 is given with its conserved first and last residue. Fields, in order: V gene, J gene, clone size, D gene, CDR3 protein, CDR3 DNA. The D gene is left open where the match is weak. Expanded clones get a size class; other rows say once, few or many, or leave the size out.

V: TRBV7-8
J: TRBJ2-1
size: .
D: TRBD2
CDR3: CASSPRTSGRANEQFF
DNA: TGTGCCAGCAGCCCCCGGACTAGCGGGAGGGCTAATGAGCAGTTCTTC

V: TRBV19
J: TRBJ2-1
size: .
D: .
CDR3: CASSIGSLNEQFF
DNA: TGTGCCAGTAGTATAGGTTCCCTCAATGAGCAGTTCTTC

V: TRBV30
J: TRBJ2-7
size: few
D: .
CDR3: CAWSVSWAGKQYF
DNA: TGTGCCTGGAGTGTATCTTGGGCGGGGAAGCAGTACTTC

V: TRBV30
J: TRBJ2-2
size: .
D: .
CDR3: CAWDRVGDTGELFF
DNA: TGTGCCTGGGACCGAGTGGGGGACACCGGGGAGCTGTTTTTT

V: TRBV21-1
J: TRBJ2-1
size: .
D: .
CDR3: CASTSPGHPLSSYNEQFF
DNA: TGTGCCAGCACCAGCCCGGGACACCCGCTGAGCTCCTACAATGAGCAGTTCTTC

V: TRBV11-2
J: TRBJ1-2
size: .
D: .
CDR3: CASSPRPGPPGYTF
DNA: TGTGCCAGCAGCCCCCGCCCAGGGCCCCCCGGCTACACCTTC

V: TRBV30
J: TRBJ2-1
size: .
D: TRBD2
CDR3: CAWTGGLAYNEQFF
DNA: TGTGCCTGGACGGGAGGGCTGGCCTACAATGAGCAGTTCTTC

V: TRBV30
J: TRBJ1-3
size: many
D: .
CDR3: CAWSLQYGGNTIYF
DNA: TGTGCCTGGAGTCTGCAATATGGAGGAAACACCATATATTTT

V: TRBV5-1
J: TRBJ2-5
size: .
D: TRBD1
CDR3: CASSPGTVQETQYF
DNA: TGCGCCAGCAGCCCTGGGACAGTCCAAGAGACCCAGTACTTC

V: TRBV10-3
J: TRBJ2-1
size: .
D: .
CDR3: CAISQGGEDEQFF
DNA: TGTGCCATCAGTCAGGGGGGTGAGGATGAGCAGTTCTTC